This T cell receptor (beta chain) was found in a study of control samples from healthy donors and cancer patients (dated by TCRdb to about 2020). Notes on this clone: The specificity of this receptor is unknown. The sample holds no much larger clone one base away, and base qualities are not on file.

Library preparation was by the immunoSEQ multiplex PCR assay. In its TCRdb copy, this immuneACCESS table keeps in-frame sequences only and misses some clones. Where compared with another copy, unresolved V genes explain less than half of these, and the others have no known cause. Here the sample has around 140,000 clones; 90% to 95% occur a single time. In total, the top ten clones hold more than 4.5% of the sample. Including cysteine and phenylalanine, the CDR3 has 15 amino acids. The read is trimmed to its CDR3 DNA, 45 bases read in frame from base 1. Taken from the germline V gene, the CDR1 and CDR2 loops are SNHLY and FYNNEI. Here V drops 3 bases and J drops 6 bases, and the junction holds 8 bases not matched to any gene.

Recombination linked TRBV2 to TRBJ1-5, with 7 middle bases fitting TRBD1. This TCR was sampled from a man between 18 and 29 years old in good health. Sequencing was carried out using blood. The CDR3 protein is CASSELQGSGQPQHF. The base sequence is TGTGCCAGCAGTGAGTTACAGGGGTCAGGTCAGCCCCAGCATTTT. Supplemented by the reference TRBV2 and TRBJ1-5 proteins around the CDR3, the complete variable domain is EPEVTQTPSHQVTQMGQEVILRCVPISNHLYFYWYRQILGQKVEFLVSFYNNEISEKSEIFDDQFSVERPDGSNFTLKIRSTKLEDSAMYFCASSELQGSGQPQHFGDGTRLSIL.